One sample yielded the 14 T cell receptor beta chains listed below, sequenced in a study of blood T cell repertoires in COVID-19. This table comes from immunoSEQ multiplex PCR, and its TCRdb copy is limited to in-frame clones, with some not included. The top ten clones hold roughly 15% of a sample with some 150,000 clones, around 83% of them seen once. The specimen sequenced was PBMCs or T cells enriched from blood (not recorded which). The receptor set was obtained from a man aged 45-60 years who had recovered from COVID-19.

The chain has TRBV6-1 and TRBJ1-3; D perhaps matches TRBD1 (5 bases). CDR1 and CDR2 (germline): MNHNS, SASEGT. The CDR3 length is 17 residues. V was cut by 2 bases and J by 2 bases, with 16 bases left in between. CDR3 bases: TGTGCCAGCAGTGAAAAGGCAGGGTGGGTCGCTGGAAACACCATATATTTT. This encodes CASSEKAGWVAGNTIYF.

The CDR3 sequence: CASSASGGDKETQYF. The CDR3 DNA is TGTGCCAGCAGCGCTAGCGGGGGGGATAAAGAGACCCAGTACTTC. V and J are TRBV9 and TRBJ2-5; 12 positions agree with TRBD2. The trim removed 3 bases at V and 3 bases at J, leaving 3 bases unmatched. CDR3 length equals 15 residues. Per germline, CDR1 SGDLS and CDR2 YYNGEE.

This clone was recorded only once. The rearrangement uses TRBV30 and TRBJ1-5; D is possibly TRBD1 (6 bases). The CDR3 is made up of 16 amino acids. CDR1 GTSNPN and CDR2 SVGIG come from the germline V gene (reference sequence). V lost 2 bases to trimming and J lost 6 bases, with 20 bases between them. This chain's CDR3 is CAWSPTLQGFGQPQHF. In nucleotides, the CDR3 is TGTGCCTGGAGTCCGACCCTACAGGGCTTCGGTCAGCCCCAGCATTTT.

This CDR3 is CASSLGQGNTEAFF. The CDR3 DNA is TGTGCCAGCAGCTTGGGACAGGGGAACACTGAAGCTTTCTTT. The genes are TRBV6-1 and TRBJ1-1; 9 bases match TRBD1. This CDR3 contains 14 residues. Germline lookup yields CDR1 MNHNS and CDR2 SASEGT. V trimming: 6 bases; J trimming: 1 base; junction bases outside the gene matches: 3.

This clone came up a few times. The rearrangement uses TRBV9 and TRBJ1-1; 10 positions match TRBD1. The CDR3 runs to 17 residues. With 4 bases clipped from V and 5 bases from J, the junction kept 14 bases outside the gene matches. Per germline, CDR1 SGDLS and CDR2 YYNGEE. This CDR3 reads CASSPPSATGGRTEAFF. Written as DNA, the CDR3 is TGTGCCAGCAGCCCTCCTAGCGCGACAGGGGGCAGAACTGAAGCTTTCTTT.

The J gene is TRBJ1-1, the V gene TRBV28, with 7 bases identical to TRBD1. CDR1 and CDR2 from the germline V gene are MDHEN and SYDVKM. The CDR3 is made up of 14 amino acids. J lost 5 bases, V lost 4 bases, and 7 bases had no gene match. Here the CDR3 DNA reads TGTGCCAGCAGTTCGCAGGGGGTAAGAACTGAAGCTTTCTTT. This encodes CASSSQGVRTEAFF.

The chain couples TRBV7-9 to TRBJ2-5, with a possible D match to TRBD2 (5 bases). Trimming shortened V by 1 base and J by 7 bases, and 10 bases separated the two germline ends. There are 13 residues in the CDR3. CDR1 and CDR2 from the germline V gene are SEHNR and FQNEAQ (reference sequence). The CDR3 sequence is CASSLVPGRTQYF. DNA of the CDR3: TGTGCCAGCAGCTTAGTACCGGGGAGGACCCAGTACTTC.

The genes are TRBV30 and TRBJ1-5, with TRBD1 matching over 8 bases. V lost 0 bases to trimming and J lost 7 bases; unmatched junction nucleotides: 11. The germline CDR1 and CDR2 sequences are GTSNPN and SVGIG (reference sequence). The CDR3 sequence is 16 residues long. CDR3 region: CAWSVHPTGVGQPQHF. The CDR3 nucleotides are TGTGCCTGGAGTGTACATCCGACAGGGGTGGGCCAGCCCCAGCATTTT.

CDR3: CASSGTDSGANVLTF. The CDR3 DNA is TGTGCCAGTAGCGGGACAGACTCTGGGGCCAACGTCCTGACTTTC. The V and J genes are TRBV19 and TRBJ2-6, with 7 bases lining up with TRBD1. The CDR3 runs 15 residues. Per germline, CDR1 LNHDA and CDR2 SQIVND (reference sequence). J was trimmed by 0 bases and V by 6 bases; bases with no gene match: 2.

Points on this clone: Sequence at one end of the junction differs from germline and may be a read error. J is TRBJ1-2 and V is TRBV18; TRBD1 matches 8 bases. Germline CDR1 and CDR2: KGHSH and LQKENI. The CDR3 has 13 residues. CDR3 region: CANSPDRDYGYTF. The CDR3 DNA reads TGTGCCAACTCACCGGACAGGGACTATGGCTACACCTTC.

The chain has TRBV4-1 and TRBJ1-5, with D hard to call. The length of the CDR3 is 15 residues. Germline CDR1 reads MGHRA; CDR2 reads YSYEKL. With 0 bases removed from V and 0 bases from J, the gap between germline ends came to 6 bases. CDR3 amino acids: CASSQDRNSNQPQHF. The CDR3 bases are TGCGCCAGCAGCCAAGACAGGAATAGCAATCAGCCCCAGCATTTT.

The V and J genes are TRBV5-1 and TRBJ2-7; 7 positions match TRBD2. V lost 0 bases to trimming and J lost 2 bases; unmatched junction nucleotides: 5. The CDR3 totals 15 residues. Germline V CDR1 and CDR2: SGHRS, YFSETQ. The CDR3 spells CASSLGLAATYEQYF. The CDR3 bases are TGCGCCAGCAGCTTGGGTCTAGCGGCTACCTACGAGCAGTACTTC.

The rearrangement links TRBV24-1 to TRBJ2-3, with D possibly TRBD2 on 6 matching bases. Deletions cut 2 bases from V and 4 bases from J, with 9 bases between. Germline lookup yields CDR1 KGHDR and CDR2 SFDVKD. This CDR3 contains 14 residues. This chain's CDR3 is CATSDSPGADTQYF. As DNA, the CDR3 is TGTGCCACCAGTGATTCTCCGGGAGCAGATACGCAGTATTTT.

The sample holds one count of this clone. The chain joins TRBV9 to TRBJ1-1; unclear D gene. This CDR3 spans 15 amino acids. Germline CDR1 is SGDLS and CDR2 is YYNGEE. The V end was cut by 0 bases, the J end by 0 bases, with 9 bases between. The CDR3 coding sequence is TGTGCCAGCAGCGTAGGGAACAGTGTGAACACTGAAGCTTTCTTT. It is translated as CASSVGNSVNTEAFF.